The clone carrying this T cell receptor beta chain was picked up a small number of times. The antigen is undetermined. After removal of 8 bases from V and 6 bases from J, the junction contained 9 bases not matched to a gene. CDR1 is MNHEY and CDR2 is SVGAGI in the germline V gene. This CDR3 has 15 residues. These data belong to a study of beta chain features in type 1 diabetes. The entirety of the isolated RNA underwent reverse transcription, so expressed TCRB transcripts were sequenced. The table came from immunoSEQ multiplex PCR; TCRdb's copy has only in-frame clones and leaves some out. Among about 340,000 clones, 9.3% were seen once, and the ten largest hold 0.95% to 1.1%. Overall study findings and caveats: All four CD4+ subsets from Type 1 diabetes patients carried moderately but significantly shorter TCRB CDR3s.

The rearrangement uses TRBV6-5 and TRBJ1-6, with 8 bases matching TRBD1. Material: central memory CD4+ T cells from blood. The source is a man aged 30-40 years with type 1 diabetes. CDR3 region: CASSTRGQGNSPLHF. In nucleotides, the CDR3 is TGTGCCAGCTCAACCAGGGGGCAGGGTAATTCACCCCTCCACTTT.